The 15 T cell receptor beta chains listed next were all sequenced from one sample in a study of blood T cell repertoires in COVID-19. Profiled with immunoSEQ multiplex PCR; TCRdb holds only in-frame clones, not every one. The sample yields about 220,000 clones, around four fifths seen once. The sequenced sample was peripheral blood. The receptor set was obtained from a woman aged 70-85 years with COVID-19, enrolled during active disease.

The chain has TRBV30 and TRBJ1-5, with D tentatively TRBD1 (6 bases). In germline, CDR1 is GTSNPN, CDR2 SVGIG (reference sequence). The ends were cut back, 3 bases at V and 2 bases at J, with 11 bases in the middle. The CDR3 runs 14 residues. CDR3 residues: CAWSPKGGNQPQHF. The DNA of the CDR3 is TGTGCCTGGAGCCCAAAGGGGGGCAATCAGCCCCAGCATTTT.

The chain carries TRBV19 and TRBJ1-6, with 7 bases that match TRBD1. CDR3 size: 15 residues. Looked up from germline, CDR1 is LNHDA and CDR2 is SQIVND (reference sequence). The ends lost 9 bases at V and 4 bases at J; junction bases unmatched: 9. The CDR3 region is CASREPGQYNSPLHF. CDR3 DNA: TGTGCCAGCCGAGAACCGGGACAGTATAATTCACCCCTCCACTTT.

The V call is TRBV9, the J call TRBJ1-2, with a weak D call TRBD1 (6 bases). This CDR3 has 14 residues. The V end was cut by 0 bases, the J end by 8 bases, with 14 bases between. Germline-derived CDR1 and CDR2 are SGDLS and YYNGEE. CDR3 in amino acids: CASSVGVGRGGYTF. CDR3 coding DNA: TGTGCCAGCAGCGTAGGTGTGGGAAGGGGGGGCTACACCTTC.

The CDR3 DNA follows: TGTGCCAGCAGTGCACATAACACTGAAGCTTTCTTT. Its translation is CASSAHNTEAFF. V usage is TRBV25-1 and J usage is TRBJ1-1; D gene ambiguous. The V end was cut by 4 bases, the J end by 2 bases, with 5 bases between. Germline V gene sequence: CDR1 MGHDK, CDR2 SYGVNS. The CDR3 covers 12 residues. The complete variable domain, with remaining parts taken from reference TRBV25-1 and TRBJ1-1, reads EADIYQTPRYLVIGTGKKITLECSQTMGHDKMYWYQQDPGMELHLIHYSYGVNSTEKGDLSSESTVSRIRTEHFPLTLESARPSHTSQYLCASSAHNTEAFFGQGTRLTVV.

In DNA, the CDR3 is TGTGCCAGCAGGAAACAGGGTCCCGAAGCTTTCTTT. It specifies CASRKQGPEAFF. This chain uses TRBV28 with TRBJ1-1; maybe TRBD1 (6 bases). CDR1 is MDHEN and CDR2 is SYDVKM in the germline V gene. The length of the CDR3 is 12 residues. The V end was cut by 6 bases, the J end by 8 bases, with 13 bases between.

This sequence joins TRBV5-8 and TRBJ1-3; D is possibly TRBD1 (5 bases). Per germline, CDR1 SGHTS and CDR2 YDEGEE. Between the trimmed V and J ends, which lost 2 bases and 3 bases, there was a span of 9 bases. The CDR3 has 14 residues. The CDR3 sequence is CASSFGGGGNTIYF. The CDR3 DNA is TGTGCCAGCAGCTTCGGGGGTGGTGGAAACACCATATATTTT.

The genes are TRBV5-1 and TRBJ1-1, with D uncertain. This CDR3 comprises 15 residues. Trimming removed 0 bases from V and 1 base from J, with 10 bases in between. The germline CDR1 and CDR2 sequences are SGHRS and YFSETQ. CDR3 sequence reads: CASSLEFGRNTEAFF. The CDR3 nucleotides read TGCGCCAGCAGCTTGGAATTCGGGAGGAACACTGAAGCTTTCTTT.

This chain connects TRBV7-9 to TRBJ2-7; D is unresolved. Germline CDR1 SEHNR, CDR2 FQNEAQ (reference sequence). The CDR3 contains 15 residues. Trimming took 1 base from V and 6 from J, leaving 16 bases between them. CDR3 sequence: CASSLVPTAYSEQYF. In DNA form, the CDR3 reads TGTGCCAGCAGCTTAGTGCCTACAGCCTACTCCGAGCAGTACTTC.

The V gene is TRBV5-1, the J gene TRBJ1-1, with 11 bases matching TRBD1. Germline-derived CDR1 and CDR2 are SGHRS and YFSETQ. CDR3 length: 14 residues. With 5 bases clipped from V and 4 bases from J, the junction kept 4 bases outside the gene matches. CDR3 DNA sequence: TGCGCCAGCAGAATGGGGACAGGGGGCACTGAAGCTTTCTTT. It specifies CASRMGTGGTEAFF.

The chain joins TRBV28 to TRBJ1-5; D is ambiguous. This CDR3 spans 14 amino acids. The germline V gene encodes CDR1 MDHEN and CDR2 SYDVKM. The ends were cut back, 9 bases at V and 0 bases at J, with 12 bases in the middle. The CDR3 is CAREIADSNQPQHF. The CDR3 DNA sequence: TGTGCCAGAGAGATCGCGGATAGCAATCAGCCCCAGCATTTT. Using reference TRBV28 and TRBJ1-5 for the parts outside the CDR3, the full variable domain is DVKVTQSSRYLVKRTGEKVFLECVQDMDHENMFWYRQDPGLGLRLIYFSYDVKMKEKGDIPEGYSVSREKKERFSLILESASTNQTSMYLCAREIADSNQPQHFGDGTRLSIL.

The chain combines TRBV28 with TRBJ1-5; D unclear. The CDR3 sequence is 16 residues long. Germline CDR1 MDHEN, CDR2 SYDVKM. Trimming pared 8 bases from V and 4 bases from J, leaving 21 bases between. The CDR3 nucleotides read TGTGCCAGCTCAAGTTCATGGGAGAACAGTAATCAGCCCCAGCATTTT. Translation gives CASSSSWENSNQPQHF.

The chain uses TRBV4-1 and TRBJ2-7; TRBD2 agrees at 8 bases. CDR1 is MGHRA and CDR2 is YSYEKL in the germline V gene. Unmatched junction bases numbered 17, after V lost 4 bases and J lost 3 bases. The CDR3 consists of 18 residues. The CDR3 protein is CASSRGLAPSGSLYEQYF. CDR3 nucleotides: TGCGCCAGCAGCCGCGGACTAGCTCCGAGTGGATCCCTCTACGAGCAGTACTTC.

This clone occurred a few times. The chain uses TRBV19 and TRBJ1-1; the match to TRBD1 covers 7 bases. After removal of 6 bases from V and 1 base from J, the junction contained 5 bases not matched to a gene. The CDR3 has 14 residues. The germline V gene has CDR1 LNHDA and CDR2 SQIVND (reference sequence). The CDR3 coding sequence is TGTGCCAGTAGCCACAGGGGCCGGAACACTGAAGCTTTCTTT. Translation gives CASSHRGRNTEAFF.

This clone was seen a handful of times. The CDR3 here is CAISLEYEQYF. The CDR3 DNA reads as TGTGCCATCAGCTTGGAGTACGAGCAGTACTTC. The chain joins TRBV10-3 to TRBJ2-7; the D is unclear. The CDR3 loop spans 11 amino acids. Trimming left V 6 bases short and J 4 bases short, with 7 bases between. Germline CDR1 is ENHRY and CDR2 is SYGVKD.

This chain joins TRBV7-2 and TRBJ2-7; a possible D gene is TRBD1 (6 bases). V shed 2 bases and J shed 7 bases, with 15 bases lying between them. Germline CDR1 SGHTA, CDR2 FQGNSA. This CDR3 spans 14 amino acids. The CDR3 reads CASSLWGQVMEQYF. In DNA, the CDR3 is TGTGCCAGCAGCTTATGGGGGCAGGTCATGGAGCAGTACTTC.